Presented here are 15 T cell receptor beta chains from one specimen sequenced in a study of blood T cell repertoires in COVID-19. Sequencing used immunoSEQ multiplex PCR; TCRdb keeps in-frame clones, though not all of them. The table lists about 30,000 clones, over 75% of them singletons. The specimen sequenced was peripheral blood. These TCRs come from a man in his 70s with COVID-19, enrolled during active disease.

The chain is built from TRBV30 and TRBJ2-1, with 16 bases matching TRBD2. Germline CDR1 and CDR2: GTSNPN and SVGIG (reference sequence). The ends lost 6 bases at V and 12 bases at J; junction bases unmatched: 11. The CDR3 runs to 15 residues. CDR3 loop: CACSPGTSGRAVQFF. CDR3 bases: TGTGCCTGCTCCCCGGGGACTAGCGGGAGGGCCGTGCAGTTCTTC. Variable domain in full (rest from reference TRBV30 and TRBJ2-1): SQTIHQWPATLVQPVGSPLSLECTVEGTSNPNLYWYRQAAGRGLQLLFYSVGIGQISSEVPQNLSASRPQDRQFILSSKKLLLSDSGFYLCACSPGTSGRAVQFFGPGTRLTVL.

The genes are TRBV7-9 and TRBJ1-2; 8 bases fit TRBD1. After removal of 5 bases from V and 2 bases from J, the junction contained 7 bases not matched to a gene. The CDR3 contains 15 residues. The germline V gene encodes CDR1 SEHNR and CDR2 FQNEAQ (reference sequence). The CDR3 loop is CASSLNRGSNYGYTF. The DNA for the CDR3 is TGTGCCAGCAGCCTCAACAGGGGGTCCAACTATGGCTACACCTTC.

A few counts support this clone. The rearrangement joins TRBV7-5 to TRBJ2-1; the listed D gene, TRBD2, was not tested against the DNA. TRBV7-5 is labeled a pseudogene. The CDR3 has 14 amino acids. The CDR3 DNA is TGTGTTACGCCCCGACTAGTACGTAACAATGAGCAGTTCTTC. It encodes CVTPRLVRNNEQFF.

Only a few counts were recorded for this clone. CDR3 DNA: TGCGCCAGCAGCCAAGATCCGCTTAGGGGGACAGTCTCCTACGAGCAGTACTTC. Its protein product is CASSQDPLRGTVSYEQYF. The chain links TRBV4-1 to TRBJ2-7; 7 bases align to TRBD1. The ends lost 0 bases at V and 0 bases at J; junction bases unmatched: 11. Germline V gene data show CDR1 as MGHRA and CDR2 as YSYEKL. The CDR3 runs to 18 residues.

The rearrangement links TRBV20-1 to TRBJ2-7; D gene unclear. Germline V gives CDR1 DFQATT, CDR2 SNEGSKA (reference sequence). The CDR3 length is 12 residues. V dropped 3 bases and J dropped 1 base, with 7 bases sitting between them. Here the CDR3 DNA reads TGCAGTGCTAGTGACGGGTCCTACGAGCAGTACTTC. It translates to CSASDGSYEQYF.

A few counts support this clone. The chain carries TRBV27 and TRBJ1-2, with D possibly being TRBD1 (5 bases). Germline values: CDR1 MNHEY, CDR2 SMNVEV (reference sequence). The length of the CDR3 is 14 residues. V shed 1 base and J shed 7 bases, with 13 bases lying between them. The CDR3 region has the DNA TGTGCCAGCAGTTTATATAGGGGTTTGGGTGGCTACACCTTC. It encodes CASSLYRGLGGYTF.

The rearrangement uses TRBV6-2 or TRBV6-3 and TRBJ2-5; D possibly corresponds to TRBD2 (6 bases). Between the trimmed V and J ends, which lost 6 bases and 5 bases, there was a span of 19 bases. Germline lookup yields CDR1 MNHEY and CDR2 SVGEGT. The CDR3 contains 15 residues. The CDR3 DNA is TGTGCCAGCAGCTGGGGAAGGGGCGCGGGGGAGACCCAGTACTTC. Protein sequence: CASSWGRGAGETQYF.

Of note for this clone: Other nucleotide sequences from this sample produce the same CDR3. The rearrangement links TRBV18 to TRBJ2-1; possible D gene TRBD1, 5 bases. V dropped 3 bases and J dropped 1 base, with 10 bases sitting between them. The CDR3 contains 15 residues. Germline CDR1 is KGHSH and CDR2 is LQKENI. The CDR3 DNA follows: TGTGCCAGCTCACCCGGGCAGGGTTCCTACAATGAGCAGTTCTTC. Protein product: CASSPGQGSYNEQFF.

The chain recombines TRBV9 with TRBJ1-5; D uncertain. Germline assignment: CDR1 SGDLS and CDR2 YYNGEE. Trimming took 4 bases from V and 5 from J, leaving 7 bases between them. CDR3 size: 12 residues. CDR3 sequence reads: CASSQLDQPQHF. The CDR3 DNA is TGTGCCAGCAGCCAGCTAGATCAGCCCCAGCATTTT. Complete variable domain (other parts from reference TRBV9 and TRBJ1-5): DSGVTQTPKHLITATGQRVTLRCSPRSGDLSVYWYQQSLDQGLQFLIQYYNGEERAKGNILERFSAQQFPDLHSELNLSSLELGDSALYFCASSQLDQPQHFGDGTRLSIL.

This clone was counted once. This chain joins TRBV7-9 and TRBJ2-5; TRBD1 matches at 7 bases. Germline-derived CDR1 and CDR2 are SEHNR and FQNEAQ (reference sequence). The V gene end was trimmed by 5 bases and the J gene end by 5 bases; junction bases not matched to a gene: 11. This CDR3 comprises 15 residues. The CDR3 DNA reads TGTGCCAGCAGCATCCTGACAGGGAATTCGGAGACCCAGTACTTC. This gives the protein CASSILTGNSETQYF.

This clone has just a few counts. V and J are TRBV4-2 and TRBJ2-7; 8 nucleotides agree with TRBD2. Trimming removed 2 bases from V and 0 bases from J; junction bases left unmatched: 9. Looked up from germline, CDR1 is LGHNA and CDR2 is YNFKEQ. The CDR3 is 17 residues long. Written as DNA, the CDR3 is TGTGCCAGCAGCCAATGGGATAGCGGGATGAACTCCTACGAGCAGTACTTC. Translated, it gives CASSQWDSGMNSYEQYF.

J is TRBJ1-2 and V is TRBV5-1; 12 bases are a match to TRBD1. Trimming cost V 4 bases and J 4 bases; bases outside gene matches: 8. The CDR3 is 16 amino acids. The germline CDR1 and CDR2 sequences are SGHRS and YFSETQ. CDR3 protein: CASSEGGTGGGYGYTF. The DNA of the CDR3 is TGCGCCAGCAGCGAGGGCGGGACAGGGGGCGGCTATGGCTACACCTTC.

The CDR3 protein is CASSPVGGSTDTQYF. DNA for the CDR3: TGTGCCAGCAGCCCCGTTGGGGGGAGCACAGATACGCAGTATTTT. J is TRBJ2-3 and V is TRBV6-5, with D perhaps TRBD2 (6 bases). The CDR3 loop spans 15 amino acids. CDR1 and CDR2 (germline): MNHEY, SVGAGI. V was trimmed by 6 bases and J by 0 bases, leaving 13 bases between them.

The chain uses TRBV5-1 and TRBJ1-5; no firm D call. Trimming left V 0 bases short and J 3 bases short, with 4 bases between. The CDR3 covers 13 residues. Germline-derived CDR1 and CDR2 are SGHRS and YFSETQ. CDR3 sequence reads: CASSLELNQPQHF. CDR3 nucleotide sequence: TGCGCCAGCAGCTTGGAGCTCAATCAGCCCCAGCATTTT. The variable domain in full, with the rest retrieved from reference TRBV5-1 and TRBJ1-5, is KAGVTQTPRYLIKTRGQQVTLSCSPISGHRSVSWYQQTPGQGLQFLFEYFSETQRNKGNFPGRFSGRQFSNSRSEMNVSTLELGDSALYLCASSLELNQPQHFGDGTRLSIL.

This clone appeared once. This sequence joins TRBV3-1 (or the pseudogene TRBV3-2) and TRBJ2-5, with TRBD2 matching over 7 bases. The CDR3 consists of 16 residues. V lost 1 base, J lost 2 bases, and 7 bases stayed unmatched. Germline-derived CDR1 and CDR2 are LGHDT and YNNKEL (reference sequence). Here the CDR3 DNA reads TGTGCCAGCAGCCAAGGTATTAGCGGGCAGCAAGAGACCCAGTACTTC. Translation gives CASSQGISGQQETQYF.